The clone carrying this T cell receptor beta chain has only a few counts. The data derive from a study of blood T cell repertoires in COVID-19. On the study more broadly: Samples taken during acute and convalescent COVID-19 were collected in the United States, Italy and Spain. From T cells, B-cell-depleted T cells, or PBMCs came the material, which was cDNA or gDNA.

The CDR3 length is 16 residues. V dropped 4 bases and J dropped 6; count of bases not matched to a gene: 5. CDR1 SEHNR and CDR2 FQNEAQ come from the germline V gene (reference sequence). Authors' processing steps: From reference gene primer amplification, estimates of nucleated cell counts were derived. The protocol was immunoSEQ multiplex PCR, while the TCRdb copy is restricted to in-frame clones and leaves out a portion. The V and J calls and clone size come from that table; D and trimming were worked out from the DNA. The data show 20,000 or so clones, roughly 90% seen once. This sequence originates from a human donor in a cohort sampled during active COVID-19. The chain recombines TRBV7-9 with TRBJ2-2; 13 positions match TRBD2. Sequencing input: peripheral blood. CDR3 sequence reads: CASSSTSGRAAGELFF. The CDR3 region has the DNA TGTGCCAGCAGCTCAACTAGCGGGAGGGCCGCCGGGGAGCTGTTTTTT. The whole variable domain, remainder taken from reference TRBV7-9 and TRBJ2-2, is DTGVSQNPRHKITKRGQNVTFRCDPISEHNRLYWYRQTLGQGPEFLTYFQNEAQLEKSRLLSDRFSAERPKGSFSTLEIQRTEQGDSAMYLCASSSTSGRAAGELFFGEGSRLTVL.